This TCR beta chain was documented in a study of vaccination and CD4 T cells after COVID-19. Study at large: The makeup of the convalescents was six males and four females, two of them Hispanic.

Concerning this clonotype: Its cognate antigen is unknown.

Sequencing of DNA taken from cultured CD4+ T cells relied on the Oncomine TCR Beta short-read assay. From the PCR reads, TCRdb called clonotypes with MiXCR, one entry per CDR3 protein. The sample includes around 11,000 distinct CDR3 sequences, approximately 41% of them seen just once. Treatment denoted: roughly ten-day PBMC culture with coronavirus spike peptide pools or control peptides (ViraFEST assay). From germline, CDR1 is DFQATT and CDR2 SNEGSKA (reference sequence). Trimming took 6 bases from V and 1 from J, leaving 7 bases between them. The CDR3 loop spans 11 amino acids. The TCR was taken from a human donor who had recovered from COVID-19. Sequenced input: CD4+ T cells from blood, cultured in vitro. The chain is built from TRBV20-1 and TRBJ2-7; tentatively, D is TRBD1 (6 bases). Here the CDR3 reads CSAGTSYEQYF. CDR3 coding DNA: TGCAGTGCCGGGACATCCTACGAGCAGTACTTC.